The source of this TCR beta chain is a study of Ad26.COV2.S vaccination and SARS-CoV-2 variants. Study-level information: The COV1001 Ad26.COV2.S trial arm included the donor. General study findings and limits: Overall T cell responses may have been underestimated by the analyses of TCR breadth and depth.

Turning to this clone: Its antigen is undetermined.

V was cut by 6 bases and J by 2 bases, with 17 bases left in between. Germline V gene data show CDR1 as LGHNA and CDR2 as YNFKEQ. CDR3 length: 15 amino acids. The treatment was: about 20 received Ad26.COV2.S at low or high dose, single or two shots; about five received placebo; per-sample allocation not given. Sampling was performed 63 days after the first vaccine or placebo injection. Participants' vaccine, an Ad26 vector, delivered Wuhan-strain SARS-CoV-2 spike. The repertoire was sequenced with immunoSEQ multiplex PCR; TCRdb's copy has only in-frame clones and lacks some. The sample has approximately 500,000 clones; approximately 90% are singletons.

The sample in question was peripheral blood, obtained in a trial of Ad26.COV2.S vaccine versus placebo. The chain employs TRBV4-2 and TRBJ2-7; D is possibly TRBD1 (8 bases). The clonotype originates from a person aged 18-60 years who received the Ad26.COV2.S COVID-19 vaccine or a placebo. The DNA for the CDR3 is TGTGCCAGCAGACTAACAGGGGGGGGAGCCTACGAGCAGTACTTC. Amino acids: CASRLTGGGAYEQYF.